The 22 T cell receptor beta chains in this list originate from one sample, sequenced in a study of T cells after yellow fever vaccination (dated by TCRdb to about 2019). Library method: 5' RACE. Sequencing used an Illumina NovaSeq 6000. TCRdb cleaned the public reads at Q25 with fastp, built clones with MiXCR and kept in-frame beta chains. Entries are consolidated by CDR3 protein sequence, retaining the most common genes and DNA. This sample lists 150,000 to 200,000 distinct CDR3 sequences; 11% were detected once. The ten largest clones represent 36% of the sample. The sample's treatment or condition label is to be understood as: live attenuated yellow fever vaccine strain. The sequences come from CD8+ T cells sorted from PBMCs, collected 15 days after the yellow fever booster vaccination. The receptors were gathered from a man younger than 35 who received the YFV17D yellow fever vaccine.

CDR3 DNA: TGTGCCAGCAGCTCCCAGAGTCTCTATGGCTACACCTTC. Amino acids: CASSSQSLYGYTF. This chain uses TRBV9 with TRBJ1-2, with D unclear. The ends were cut back, 4 bases at V and 4 bases at J, with 11 bases in the middle. Germline loops: CDR1 SGDLS, CDR2 YYNGEE. The CDR3 totals 13 residues.

The rearrangement joins TRBV20-1 to TRBJ1-5; D unresolved. The length of the CDR3 is 13 residues. Trimming left V 3 bases short and J 2 bases short, with 8 bases between. Germline CDR1 and CDR2: DFQATT and SNEGSKA (reference sequence). CDR3 coding DNA: TGCAGTGCTAGGTACCGCGGCAATCAGCCCCAGCATTTT. Translation: CSARYRGNQPQHF.

This clonotype was counted at least ten times. Written as DNA, the CDR3 is TGTGCCAGCAGTCGTCACCGGGACTGGGGGTTTTGGACCCAGTACTTC. This translates into CASSRHRDWGFWTQYF. This chain joins TRBV12-3 or TRBV12-4 and TRBJ2-5; weak D call: TRBD2 (6 bases). The CDR3 has 16 residues. V lost 5 bases and J 7 bases, leaving 23 bases between the germline ends.

This chain uses TRBV7-9 with TRBJ1-2; TRBD1 matches at 7 bases. The CDR3 consists of 15 residues. Per germline, CDR1 SEHNR and CDR2 FQNEAQ (reference sequence). Trimming took 2 bases from V and 6 from J; bases not matched to a gene: 9. The CDR3 DNA follows: TGTGCCAGCAGCTTAACTCAAGGGGGCACGGATGGCTACACCTTC. This sequence encodes CASSLTQGGTDGYTF.

This clonotype turned up a few times. The V call is TRBV27, the J call TRBJ2-1; 11 nucleotides align to TRBD2. From germline, CDR1 is MNHEY and CDR2 SMNVEV (reference sequence). This CDR3 region has 15 residues. The V segment lost 5 bases and the J segment 4 bases; nucleotides outside the gene matches: 4. In DNA, the CDR3 is TGTGCCAGCAGTATGTCTAGCGGGGGGTACAATGAGCAGTTCTTC. It encodes CASSMSSGGYNEQFF.

The chain has TRBV9 and TRBJ1-1, with no clear D. The CDR3 runs to 18 residues. V was trimmed by 4 bases and J by 3 bases, leaving 25 bases between them. The germline gives CDR1 SGDLS, CDR2 YYNGEE. CDR3: CASSPAEVGEGFDTEAFF. The CDR3 DNA sequence: TGTGCCAGCAGCCCCGCCGAAGTGGGAGAGGGCTTCGACACTGAAGCTTTCTTT.

The chain employs TRBV19 and TRBJ2-1; tentative D call: TRBD2 (7 bases). Per the germline V gene, CDR1 is LNHDA and CDR2 is SQIVND (reference sequence). CDR3 length: 15 amino acids. Trimming left V 2 bases short and J 8 bases short, with 16 bases between. CDR3 in amino acids: CASSIIGGGGDEQFF. The CDR3 coding sequence is TGTGCCAGTAGTATAATCGGGGGAGGGGGTGATGAGCAGTTCTTC.

This clonotype has more than one count but fewer than ten. V gene TRBV15 combines with J gene TRBJ2-1; D is unresolved. Germline lookup yields CDR1 LNHNV and CDR2 YYDKDF (reference sequence). Trimming cost V 7 bases and J 0 bases, with 7 bases left between them. This CDR3 region has 13 residues. CDR3 nucleotides: TGTGCCACCACCCTAAGCTCCTACAATGAGCAGTTCTTC. Protein: CATTLSSYNEQFF.

This clonotype was observed a few times. The V call is TRBV6-6, the J call TRBJ1-3; 7 bases line up with TRBD1. After removal of 0 bases from V and 4 bases from J, the junction contained 3 bases not matched to a gene. Germline-derived CDR1 and CDR2 are MNHNY and SVGAGI (reference sequence). This CDR3 is built from 15 residues. CDR3 amino acids: CASSYSTGWGNTIYF. CDR3 sequence (DNA): TGTGCCAGCAGTTACTCGACAGGGTGGGGAAACACCATATATTTT.

This clonotype has a handful of counts. The chain uses TRBV27 and TRBJ2-3, with TRBD1 identical over 7 bases. The CDR3 length is 14 residues. CDR1 is MNHEY, CDR2 SMNVEV, per germline (reference sequence). With 8 bases clipped from V and 1 base from J, the junction kept 6 bases outside the gene matches. The CDR3 is CASADREGTDTQYF. In nucleotides, the CDR3 is TGTGCCAGCGCCGACAGGGAAGGCACAGATACGCAGTATTTT.

The rearrangement joins TRBV10-3 to TRBJ2-3; 8 bases agree with TRBD2. CDR1 and CDR2 from the germline V gene are ENHRY and SYGVKD. V dropped 8 bases and J dropped 0; count of bases not matched to a gene: 10. The CDR3 covers 16 residues. Here the CDR3 DNA reads TGTGCCATCCGGTGGGGGGAGCGGGGGAGCACAGATACGCAGTATTTT. It is translated as CAIRWGERGSTDTQYF.

V is TRBV7-8 and J is TRBJ1-2; no clear D gene. CDR1 and CDR2 (germline): SGHVS, FQNEAQ. Deletions cut 1 base from V and 5 bases from J, with 23 bases between. There are 18 residues in the CDR3. In nucleotides, the CDR3 is TGTGCCAGCAGCTTAGGAGGGAGCAGGAAACCCTCGGAGTATGGCTACACCTTC. Translation: CASSLGGSRKPSEYGYTF.

This clonotype was seen only a few times. The chain links TRBV6-6 to TRBJ2-1, with 9 bases fitting TRBD2. The CDR3 has 19 amino acids. CDR1 and CDR2 (germline): MNHNY, SVGAGI (reference sequence). With V trimmed by 0 bases and J by 5 bases, 14 bases remained unmatched. CDR3 nucleotides: TGTGCCAGCAGTTACTCCCTCGAGACTAGCGGACCTAGAGACAATGAGCAGTTCTTC. Translated, it gives CASSYSLETSGPRDNEQFF.

V usage is TRBV6-6 and J usage is TRBJ2-2, with D perhaps TRBD2 (6 bases). Deletions cut 8 bases from V and 4 bases from J, with 17 bases between. Germline CDR1 reads MNHNY; CDR2 reads SVGAGI (reference sequence). The CDR3 contains 15 residues. DNA of the CDR3: TGTGCCAGCCTTGGGGAGGTGCGGGGCACCGGGGAGCTGTTTTTT. This encodes CASLGEVRGTGELFF.

The chain links TRBV24-1 to TRBJ2-1, with D uncertain. Germline CDR1 is KGHDR and CDR2 is SFDVKD. The CDR3 extends over 14 amino acids. V was clipped by 7 bases and J by 5 bases, with 14 bases between them. In DNA, the CDR3 is TGTGCCACCAGCCCCATGAGTGCCGACAATGAGCAGTTCTTC. Translation gives CATSPMSADNEQFF.

This clonotype came up once. A much larger clone lies one base from this, so it may be a read error. This chain joins TRBV6-4 and TRBJ2-1; D not certain. The end of the DNA fits TRBJ2-7 better, so the J call may be wrong. The CDR3 covers 11 residues. Germline values: CDR1 MRHNA, CDR2 SNTAGT. CDR3 sequence: CASSDNSEQYF. As DNA, the CDR3 is TGTGCCAGCAGTGACAACAGTGAGCAGTACTTC.

The V gene is TRBV27, the J gene TRBJ1-2, with D unclear. CDR1 and CDR2 from the germline V gene are MNHEY and SMNVEV (reference sequence). The CDR3 totals 15 residues. Trimming pared 4 bases from V and 4 bases from J, leaving 16 bases between. Here the CDR3 reads CASSSYPGPGYGYTF. The CDR3 DNA reads as TGTGCCAGCAGTTCCTACCCCGGGCCAGGCTATGGCTACACCTTC.

The CDR3: CASSYATQAQAQHF. The DNA for the CDR3 is TGTGCCAGCAGTTACGCCACCCAGGCACAGGCCCAGCATTTT. This rearrangement joins TRBV6-6 to TRBJ1-5, with D possibly TRBD1 on 5 matching bases. This CDR3 is built from 14 residues. V was clipped by 2 bases and J by 11 bases, with 16 bases between them. Germline loops: CDR1 MNHNY, CDR2 SVGAGI (reference sequence).

The chain recombines TRBV9 with TRBJ2-2; 7 positions match TRBD1. After removal of 3 bases from V and 5 bases from J, the junction contained 10 bases not matched to a gene. Germline loops: CDR1 SGDLS, CDR2 YYNGEE. CDR3 size: 16 residues. The CDR3 protein is CASSGQGPYQTGELFF. The CDR3 DNA sequence: TGTGCCAGCAGCGGACAGGGTCCGTATCAAACCGGGGAGCTGTTTTTT. Together with reference TRBV9 and TRBJ2-2, the CDR3 gives the full variable domain: DSGVTQTPKHLITATGQRVTLRCSPRSGDLSVYWYQQSLDQGLQFLIQYYNGEERAKGNILERFSAQQFPDLHSELNLSSLELGDSALYFCASSGQGPYQTGELFFGEGSRLTVL.

This clonotype was found a few times. The CDR3 reads CASSSGQGAMAQETQYF. CDR3 coding DNA: TGTGCCAGCAGCTCGGGGCAGGGGGCCATGGCCCAAGAGACCCAGTACTTC. The V gene is TRBV5-4, the J gene TRBJ2-5; 8 bases align to TRBD1. V lost 3 bases to trimming and J lost 1 base; unmatched junction nucleotides: 11. CDR3 length: 17 residues. Germline V gives CDR1 SGHNT, CDR2 YYREEE (reference sequence). Complete variable domain (other parts from reference TRBV5-4 and TRBJ2-5): ETGVTQSPTHLIKTRGQQVTLRCSSQSGHNTVSWYQQALGQGPQFIFQYYREEENGRGNFPPRFSGLQFPNYSSELNVNALELDDSALYLCASSSGQGAMAQETQYFGPGTRLLVL.

This clonotype was seen just once. This chain connects TRBV6-5 to TRBJ1-1; D may be TRBD1 (6 bases). V shed 2 bases and J shed 4 bases, with 11 bases lying between them. Germline assignment: CDR1 MNHEY and CDR2 SVGAGI. This CDR3 contains 14 residues. The CDR3 reads CASSYRVQGTEAFF. The CDR3 DNA reads as TGTGCCAGCAGTTACAGGGTACAGGGCACTGAAGCTTTCTTT.

This clonotype was detected only a few times. The rearrangement links TRBV20-1 to TRBJ1-1, with TRBD1 as a possible D gene (5 bases). From germline, CDR1 is DFQATT and CDR2 SNEGSKA (reference sequence). V was shortened by 6 bases and J by 6 bases, with 14 bases between the two germline ends. This CDR3 has 12 amino acids. The CDR3 DNA reads TGCAGTGCCAGGGTGAGGGACGCTGAAGCTTTCTTT. This codes for CSARVRDAEAFF.